This is a list of T cell receptor beta chains from one sample in a study of T-cell memory formation after mild COVID-19. One entry per CDR3 protein results from TCRdb running MiXCR on the 5' RACE reads. The sample holds 200,000 to 250,000 distinct CDR3 sequences, roughly 10% seen once. Sequencing was carried out using PBMCs or a T cell subset sorted from them (not recorded which). These receptors all come from a man aged 18 to 35 who had mild COVID-19 (a few samples of this study predate the infection). Cell type and time point are not known. Each CDR3 is given with its conserved first and last residue. Size is stated for part of the rows, as once, few or many counts, or as a class when the clone is expanded.

V: TRBV12-3/TRBV12-4
size: few
CDR3: CASSLTSGGDYGYTF

V: TRBV5-1
size: many
CDR3: CASSLAPEFTEAFF

V: TRBV9
size: many
CDR3: CASSAGGGNTEAFF

V: TRBV20-1
size: few
CDR3: CSARWVAWSDEQFF

V: TRBV7-2
size: .
CDR3: CASSRIAGATETQYF

V: TRBV4-1
size: .
CDR3: CASSQEVGESTDTQYF

V: TRBV20-1
size: few
CDR3: CSSWTRDRGTDTQYF

V: TRBV5-1
size: few
CDR3: CASSLAGTGGGEGYTF

V: TRBV9
size: many
CDR3: CASKRGAGADTQYF

V: TRBV20-1
size: few
CDR3: CSASVGQGTDTQYF

V: TRBV6-2/TRBV6-3
size: many
CDR3: CASTQGNTEAFF

V: TRBV5-4
size: .
CDR3: CASSQGEHGYTF

V: TRBV4-1
size: few
CDR3: CASSPTGDGAFF

V: TRBV19
size: .
CDR3: CASSTTQGNEQFF

V: TRBV10-3
size: few
CDR3: CAISDHVLGAGANVLTF

V: TRBV5-1
size: .
CDR3: CASSLAQGSWETQYF

V: TRBV7-3
size: few
CDR3: CASTAGGPTDTQYF

V: TRBV9
size: .
CDR3: CASSVGVRDTEAFF

V: TRBV7-3
size: .
CDR3: CASSLTGRGNTIYF

V: TRBV4-3
size: .
CDR3: CASSQDVNTEAFF

V: TRBV25-1
size: .
CDR3: CASSWRSGTEAFF

V: TRBV19
size: few
CDR3: CASSPRTGSEQYF

V: TRBV5-1
size: .
CDR3: CASRGQGSHTEAFF

V: TRBV5-1
size: .
CDR3: CASSFRTGSNTGELFF

V: TRBV12-3/TRBV12-4
size: few
CDR3: CASSLSPEGAGNQPQHF

V: TRBV20-1
size: few
CDR3: CSARPQAGVTDTQYF

V: TRBV7-9
size: many
CDR3: CASSTTTSGVYNEQFF

V: TRBV4-2
size: few
CDR3: CASSPTGWGGDTQYF

V: TRBV2
size: .
CDR3: CASTPTNSNQPQHF

V: TRBV5-6
size: few
CDR3: CASSLSVKTPNTEAFF

V: TRBV7-6
size: .
CDR3: CASSLGSGDENSPLHF

V: TRBV7-9
size: few
CDR3: CASRQGAGIEAFF

V: TRBV7-2
size: few
CDR3: CASSPQGGRSNSPLHF

V: TRBV20-1
size: few
CDR3: CSARDLRLAGSTSTDTQYF

V: TRBV4-2
size: .
CDR3: CASSQTGQMNTEAFF

V: TRBV7-2
size: many
CDR3: CASSLQGADSPLHF

V: TRBV5-1
size: .
CDR3: CASSQGVGGKETQYF

V: TRBV3-1
size: .
CDR3: CASSQDQTPQGNIQYF

V: TRBV6-5
size: .
CDR3: CASSWGRTKNIQYF

V: TRBV5-1
size: few
CDR3: CASSLEGGNGYTF

V: TRBV4-3
size: .
CDR3: CASSQDVGSGEKLFF

V: TRBV30
size: few
CDR3: CAWRGPGVELFF

V: TRBV24-1
size: .
CDR3: CATSDAGRDEQFF

V: TRBV5-1
size: .
CDR3: CASSLEGTGEEKLFF

V: TRBV20-1
size: .
CDR3: CSASVQAEAFF

V: TRBV11-2
size: .
CDR3: CASQLLGNYGYTF

V: TRBV28
size: .
CDR3: CASSLVGQGARETQYF

V: TRBV12-2
size: .
CDR3: CASRLAGLRQETQYF

V: TRBV4-2
size: .
CDR3: CASSQDSGGAFF

V: TRBV15
size: few
CDR3: CATSSQTVKNIQYF

V: TRBV27
size: few
CDR3: CASSRTRWGTDTQYF

V: TRBV7-9
size: few
CDR3: CASSSTVYEQYF

V: TRBV7-8
size: .
CDR3: CASSPPRGSYNEQFF

V: TRBV4-2
size: .
CDR3: CASSPSTNGETQYF

V: TRBV4-3
size: once
CDR3: CASSHSTGQGYEKLFF

V: TRBV12-3/TRBV12-4
size: few
CDR3: CASSFRGRAPEEAFF

V: TRBV15
size: many
CDR3: CATSRDLSPLHF

V: TRBV5-1
size: .
CDR3: CASSPRQGDYGYTF